The 21 T cell receptor beta chains reported below all come from one sample, sequenced in a study of T cell clones after liver transplantation. Using immunoSEQ multiplex PCR, the repertoire was profiled, and TCRdb retains in-frame clones only, with some absent. The table lists 95,000 to 110,000 clones, approximately 78% of them singletons, with around 0.94% in the top ten. The sample consisted of CD4+ T cells from blood, taken before liver transplant. The receptor source for this set is a human donor who received a liver transplant.

The genes are TRBV19 and TRBJ2-5, with D possibly being TRBD1 or TRBD2 (5 bases each). Per germline, CDR1 LNHDA and CDR2 SQIVND (reference sequence). V lost 5 bases, J lost 0 bases, and 19 bases lay in between. This CDR3 contains 17 residues. DNA of the CDR3: TGTGCCAGTAGTGATTTAGGGGCTAGCAAATACCAAGAGACCCAGTACTTC. Translation gives CASSDLGASKYQETQYF.

A word on this clone: The sample carries other DNA sequences with the same CDR3. The J gene is TRBJ1-1, the V gene TRBV27; D may be TRBD1 (5 bases). V shed 3 bases and J shed 1 base, with 6 bases lying between them. The CDR3 is made up of 13 amino acids. CDR1 is MNHEY, CDR2 SMNVEV, per germline (reference sequence). The CDR3 region is CASSFRENTEAFF. The CDR3, as DNA: TGTGCCAGCAGTTTCAGGGAGAACACTGAAGCTTTCTTT.

In DNA, the CDR3 is TGTGCTAGTGGTCCGAACTCGGATGGGAGAGGGGGGAACACTGAAGCTTTCTTT. Protein sequence: CASGPNSDGRGGNTEAFF. The chain employs TRBV12-5 and TRBJ1-1; weak D call: TRBD1 (6 bases). Germline V gene data show CDR1 as LGHNT and CDR2 as FRNRAP. V was shortened by 5 bases and J by 1 base, with 23 bases between the two germline ends. The CDR3 runs to 18 residues.

V is TRBV19 and J is TRBJ1-1, with no clear D. Germline assignment: CDR1 LNHDA and CDR2 SQIVND (reference sequence). CDR3 length: 14 residues. V was cut by 6 bases and J by 1 base, with 12 bases left in between. In DNA, the CDR3 is TGTGCCAGTAGCTCACAAGTTCGGAACACTGAAGCTTTCTTT. This codes for CASSSQVRNTEAFF. The whole variable domain, filled in from reference TRBV19 and TRBJ1-1, reads DGGITQSPKYLFRKEGQNVTLSCEQNLNHDAMYWYRQDPGQGLRLIYYSQIVNDFQKGDIAEGYSVSREKKESFPLTVTSAQKNPTAFYLCASSSQVRNTEAFFGQGTRLTVV.

V and J are TRBV27 and TRBJ2-2; D might be TRBD2 (6 bases). V gave up 3 bases and J gave up 5 bases, with 13 bases separating them. CDR3 size: 15 residues. CDR1 and CDR2 from the germline V gene are MNHEY and SMNVEV (reference sequence). The CDR3 spells CASSFSMGGTGELFF. The DNA for the CDR3 is TGTGCCAGCAGTTTTTCTATGGGGGGAACCGGGGAGCTGTTTTTT.

This clone has just a few counts. The rearrangement links TRBV30 to TRBJ1-1; TRBD1 might be the D (6 bases). The CDR3 is 14 residues long. Trimming left V 3 bases short and J 1 base short, with 12 bases between. Germline CDR1 and CDR2: GTSNPN and SVGIG (reference sequence). The CDR3 loop is CAWRDPGQNTEAFF. In DNA form, the CDR3 reads TGTGCCTGGAGGGACCCGGGACAGAACACTGAAGCTTTCTTT.

This clone showed up just a few times. The CDR3 DNA is TGTGCCAGCAGCTTAATCGGAGCAGGGGGCACAGGGGGTCTTTACGAGCAGTACTTC. Its translation is CASSLIGAGGTGGLYEQYF. V gene TRBV11-2 combines with J gene TRBJ2-7; the match to TRBD1 covers 8 bases. V trimming: 2 bases; J trimming: 4 bases; junction bases outside the gene matches: 19. This CDR3 has 19 residues. From germline, CDR1 is SGHAT and CDR2 FQNNGV.

The chain carries TRBV6-5 and TRBJ1-1, with 9 bases identical to TRBD1. CDR3 size: 14 residues. The J segment lost 4 bases and the V segment lost 2 bases, leaving 2 bases of the junction unmatched. The germline V gene encodes CDR1 MNHEY and CDR2 SVGAGI. CDR3 in DNA: TGTGCCAGCAGTTACGCGGGACAGGGCACTGAAGCTTTCTTT. Its protein is CASSYAGQGTEAFF.

The rearrangement uses TRBV5-6 and TRBJ2-1, with D maybe TRBD2 (5 bases). V was cut by 4 bases and J by 1 base, with 18 bases left in between. Germline lookup yields CDR1 SGHDT and CDR2 YYEEEE. The CDR3 is made up of 17 amino acids. In DNA, the CDR3 is TGTGCCAGCAGCGCTGCAAAAGGAGGCTGGTCCTACAATGAGCAGTTCTTC. Protein product: CASSAAKGGWSYNEQFF.

The V call is TRBV27, the J call TRBJ1-2; no clear D gene. The CDR3 spans 13 residues. V gave up 3 bases and J gave up 1 base, with 6 bases separating them. In germline, CDR1 is MNHEY, CDR2 SMNVEV (reference sequence). Here the CDR3 reads CASSFGDNYGYTF. The CDR3 DNA is TGTGCCAGCAGTTTCGGGGATAACTATGGCTACACCTTC.

This clone has a single count. The V and J genes are TRBV7-2 and TRBJ1-1, with 7 bases identical to TRBD1. Germline trimming cut 6 bases from V and 4 bases from J; bases unmatched to any gene: 11. The CDR3 is made up of 15 amino acids. Germline CDR1 and CDR2: SGHTA and FQGNSA. For the CDR3, the DNA is TGTGCCAGCAGACCACCTCAGGGGGGAGGCACTGAAGCTTTCTTT. Its translation is CASRPPQGGGTEAFF.

V gene TRBV9 combines with J gene TRBJ1-1; maybe TRBD1 (5 bases). The CDR3 length is 14 residues. Germline-derived CDR1 and CDR2 are SGDLS and YYNGEE. V was trimmed by 4 bases and J by 4 bases, leaving 14 bases between them. CDR3 bases: TGTGCCAGCAGCCCAGCGCGGGGGAGCACTGAAGCTTTCTTT. Its translation: CASSPARGSTEAFF.

The chain uses TRBV2 and TRBJ2-1, with D possibly called TRBD1 or TRBD2 (5 bases each). V was pared by 8 bases and J by 5 bases, with 13 bases between. CDR1 SNHLY and CDR2 FYNNEI come from the germline V gene. There are 13 residues in the CDR3. CDR3 region: CASPRWDDNEQFF. As DNA, the CDR3 is TGTGCCAGCCCACGGTGGGACGACAATGAGCAGTTCTTC.

Only one count was recorded for this clone. The J gene is TRBJ1-4, the V gene TRBV28; D is unresolved. Deletions cut 11 bases from V and 3 bases from J, with 10 bases between. The length of the CDR3 is 12 residues. Germline V gene sequence: CDR1 MDHEN, CDR2 SYDVKM. CDR3 DNA: TGTGCCTCGGCGCCCCCTAATGAAAAACTGTTTTTT. The encoded protein is CASAPPNEKLFF.

This chain uses TRBV6-6 with TRBJ2-3; D remains ambiguous. Trimming took off 5 bases at V and 2 bases at J, with 14 bases between the two ends. The V gene's germline CDR1 is MNHNY and CDR2 SVGAGI (reference sequence). The CDR3 covers 15 residues. CDR3: CASSPGVGFTDTQYF. CDR3 DNA: TGTGCCAGCAGTCCCGGAGTCGGTTTCACAGATACGCAGTATTTT.

This chain uses TRBV14 with TRBJ2-5, with a tentative D call TRBD1 (5 bases). The CDR3 has 15 amino acids. V dropped 4 bases and J dropped 5 bases, with 17 bases sitting between them. Germline V gene lookup returns CDR1 SGHDN and CDR2 FVKESK. CDR3 sequence reads: CASSPQIGARETQYF. The CDR3 bases are TGTGCCAGCAGCCCCCAGATAGGGGCCAGGGAGACCCAGTACTTC.

This chain links TRBV6-1 with TRBJ1-5; D is perhaps TRBD1 (5 bases). With 6 bases removed from V and 4 bases from J, the gap between germline ends came to 13 bases. The germline CDR1 and CDR2 sequences are MNHNS and SASEGT. The CDR3 has 14 amino acids. CDR3 DNA: TGTGCCAGCAGGCCTCCGGGACTAAATCAGCCCCAGCATTTT. As protein: CASRPPGLNQPQHF.

On this clone itself: One junction end does not reproduce the germline sequence, and a read error may be involved. The chain combines TRBV30 with TRBJ1-4; D gene ambiguous. The length of the CDR3 is 12 residues. The germline gives CDR1 GTSNPN, CDR2 SVGIG (reference sequence). The CDR3 bases are TGTGCCTGGAGCGGGCCTAAAGAAAAACTGTTTTTT. It is translated as CAWSGPKEKLFF.

V usage is TRBV21-1 and J usage is TRBJ1-5. TRBV21-1 is a known pseudogene. This CDR3 has 16 amino acids. CDR3 nucleotides: TGTGCCAGCAGCCCGAGGACGCCGGGGGACGGTCAGCCCCAGCATTTT. Translated, it gives CASSPRTPGDGQPQHF.

The rearrangement uses TRBV6-6 and TRBJ2-7; D unclear. The CDR3 sequence is 14 residues long. Deletions cut 4 bases from V and 3 bases from J, with 13 bases between. Germline V gene sequence: CDR1 MNHNY, CDR2 SVGAGI (reference sequence). The CDR3, as DNA: TGTGCCAGCAGTTTTAGGGAAAGGGACTACGAGCAGTACTTC. It encodes CASSFRERDYEQYF.

The rearrangement uses TRBV5-4 and TRBJ1-1, with D possibly TRBD1 on 5 matching bases. The CDR3 is 17 residues long. Trimming cost V 2 bases and J 0 bases, with 17 bases left between them. CDR1 SGHNT and CDR2 YYREEE come from the germline V gene (reference sequence). CDR3 protein: CASSLRLTGLLNTEAFF. CDR3 nucleotides: TGTGCCAGCAGCTTACGGCTAACAGGACTGCTGAACACTGAAGCTTTCTTT.